This paragraph covers one T cell receptor beta chain sequence. Antigen: not known. It is likely a read error, because the conserved phenylalanine at the end of the CDR3 is missing. The template for TCR beta VDJ and CDR3 sequence profiling was genomic DNA. TCRdb re-called the reads with MiXCR, one entry per CDR3 protein. Of 150,000 to 200,000 distinct CDR3 sequences in the sample, less than 65% were seen once. The CDR3 is 13 residues long. V was shortened by 1 base and J by 6 bases, with 9 bases between the two germline ends. This sample stems from a study of CD8+CD57+ T cells in acquired aplastic anemia. Overall study: Quantities of DNA derived from sorted CD4+ and CD8+ cells averaged roughly 3 ug. Whole-study findings and limits: Sharing between patients and controls was observed for twenty-nine CD8+ CDR3 sequences. Any difference that existed in CD8+ Simpson's diversity between patients and controls was not significant.

This TCR came from a human donor with severe aplastic anemia or a healthy control (not recorded which). This chain links TRBV12-3 or TRBV12-4 with TRBJ1-1; D unclear. Source material: sorted CD4+, CD8+, or CD8+CD57+ T cells (not recorded which) from PBMCs. The CDR3 DNA reads as TGTGCCAGCAGTTTAGAGGGATGGGCTGAAGCTTTCTCT. It specifies CASSLEGWAEAFS.